This T cell receptor beta chain came from a study of blood T cells in healthy people across ages. There are 16 residues in the CDR3. Trimming shortened V by 0 bases and J by 4 bases, and 15 bases separated the two germline ends. Germline-derived CDR1 and CDR2 are LGHNA and YSLEER. Together with a sample-barcoded 5' primer, a J-beta primer mix was included in a second PCR lasting roughly 6 to 12 cycles. TCRdb reanalysed the 5' RACE reads using MiXCR and keeps one entry per CDR3 protein. The sample yields over 500,000 distinct CDR3 sequences, about 27% seen once. The same sample was also studied in work on T cells of mothers and their children. That study adds: For related and unrelated pairs alike, thymic selection shapes TCR recombination output similarly.

The rearrangement uses TRBV4-3 and TRBJ2-5; weak D call: TRBD1 (6 bases). This sequence originates from a boy younger than 10 in good health. Material: blood. The CDR3 loop is CASSQDWHRAPETQYF. The DNA of the CDR3 is TGCGCCAGCAGCCAAGATTGGCACAGGGCCCCAGAGACCCAGTACTTC.